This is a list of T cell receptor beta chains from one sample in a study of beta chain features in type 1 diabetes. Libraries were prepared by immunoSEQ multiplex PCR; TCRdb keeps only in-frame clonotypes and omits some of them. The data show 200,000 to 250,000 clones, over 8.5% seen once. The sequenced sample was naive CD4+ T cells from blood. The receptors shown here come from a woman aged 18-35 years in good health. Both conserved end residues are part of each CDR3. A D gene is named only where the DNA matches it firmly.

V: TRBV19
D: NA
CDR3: CASSIWGGNQPQHF

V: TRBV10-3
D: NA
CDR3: CAISEKRTQERHTF

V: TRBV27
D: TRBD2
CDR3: CASRWTSGGPHEQFF

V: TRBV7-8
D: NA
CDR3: CASSPPLKNEQFF

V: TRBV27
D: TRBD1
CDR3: CASSFGQAGYEQYF

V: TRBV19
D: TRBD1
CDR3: CASSIRIGQGSREPQHF

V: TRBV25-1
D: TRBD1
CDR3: CASSEKGAANEKLFF

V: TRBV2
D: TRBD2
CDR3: CASKLAGGNTGELFF

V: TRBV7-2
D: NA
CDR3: CASSYFSTGLTDTQYF

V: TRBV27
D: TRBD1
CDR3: CASSSAPGQGSYEQYF

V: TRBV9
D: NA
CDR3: CASGPQGISRPDQNTEAFF

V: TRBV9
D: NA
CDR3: CASSLISGEVNYGYTF

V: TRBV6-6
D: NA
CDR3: CASKGLADNEQFF

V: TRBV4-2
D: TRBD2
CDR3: CASSQDPSGTIGDTQYF

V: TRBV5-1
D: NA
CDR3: CASRPTTSDYNEQFF

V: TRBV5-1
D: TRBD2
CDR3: CASSLASGTSASYNEQFF

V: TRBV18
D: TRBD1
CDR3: CASSTGTGIPDTQYF

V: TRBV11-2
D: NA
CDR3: CASSTIRGIGAFF

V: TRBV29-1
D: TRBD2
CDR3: CSVPPRGSYNEQFF

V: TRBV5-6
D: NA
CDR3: CASSLSRTDTQYF

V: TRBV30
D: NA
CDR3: CAWSIGTLYSNQPQHF

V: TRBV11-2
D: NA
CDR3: CASSETSNEQFF

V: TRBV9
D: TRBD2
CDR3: CASSPRLAGGPYNEQFF

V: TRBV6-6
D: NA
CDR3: CASSRGSTDTQYF

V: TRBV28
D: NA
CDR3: CASSFGGLKTYEQYF

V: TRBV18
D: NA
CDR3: CASSPGGVNTDTQYF

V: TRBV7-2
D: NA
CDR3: CASSFEGSGGYTF

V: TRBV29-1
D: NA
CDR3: CSVVTPGGEQYF

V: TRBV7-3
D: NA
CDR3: CASSSPERRRPTF

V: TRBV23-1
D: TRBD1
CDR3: CASGRTGLFYEQYF

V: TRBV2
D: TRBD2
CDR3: CASSEPRGGLETQYF

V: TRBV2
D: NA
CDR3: CASSEAPRNEQFF

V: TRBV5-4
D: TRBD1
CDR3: CASSSPTGALNTEAFF

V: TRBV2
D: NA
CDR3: CASSVGGGGDGYTF

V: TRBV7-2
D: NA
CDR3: CASSSLDTQYF

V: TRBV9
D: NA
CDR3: CASSVEQATYNEQFF

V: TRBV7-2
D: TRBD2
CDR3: CASSSQAGVKNEQFF

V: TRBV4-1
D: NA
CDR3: CASSQVETNYGYTF

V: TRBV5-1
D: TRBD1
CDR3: CASSFNTGTGIEQYF

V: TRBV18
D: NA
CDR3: CASSPGGSEGNF

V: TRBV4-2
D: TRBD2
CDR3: CASSPTPAASGGETQYF

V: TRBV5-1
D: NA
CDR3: CASSLGNSPDTQYF